The 5 T cell receptor beta chains in this list originate from one sample, sequenced in a study of blood T cells in healthy people across ages. Alongside a J-beta primer mix, a sample-barcoded 5' primer served in a second PCR lasting about 7 to 12 cycles. MiXCR, applied by TCRdb to the 5' RACE reads, yields one record per CDR3 protein. Of more than 700,000 distinct CDR3 sequences listed, 40% to 65% are singletons. Sequenced material: blood. These receptors originate from an older man in good health.

The rearrangement joins TRBV6-5 to TRBJ2-1; 11 bases agree with TRBD2. V dropped 5 bases and J dropped 7; count of bases not matched to a gene: 7. The CDR3 sequence is 15 residues long. Germline lookup yields CDR1 MNHEY and CDR2 SVGAGI. This CDR3 reads CASSRTSGSWNEQFF. CDR3 bases: TGTGCCAGCAGTCGTACTAGCGGGAGCTGGAATGAGCAGTTCTTC.

The chain has TRBV20-1 and TRBJ2-3, with 10 positions matching TRBD2. Germline-derived CDR1 and CDR2 are DFQATT and SNEGSKA (reference sequence). Trimming removed 6 bases from V and 14 bases from J; junction bases left unmatched: 20. The CDR3 has 15 residues. The CDR3 sequence: CSASLAGVKNRYAYF. CDR3 sequence (DNA): TGCAGTGCAAGTCTAGCGGGAGTAAAGAACAGATACGCGTATTTT.

V usage is TRBV5-5 and J usage is TRBJ2-5, with 11 positions matching TRBD2. The CDR3 extends over 14 amino acids. The V gene's germline CDR1 is SGHKS and CDR2 YYEKEE (reference sequence). V lost 4 bases and J lost 9; bases outside the gene matches: 8. The CDR3 nucleotides are TGTGCCAGCAGCCCGGGACTAGCGGCAAGAGCCCAGTACTTC. It translates to CASSPGLAARAQYF.

The V and J genes are TRBV28 and TRBJ2-7; D perhaps matches TRBD1 (6 bases). In germline, CDR1 is MDHEN, CDR2 SYDVKM. V lost 2 bases and J 6 bases, leaving 11 bases between the germline ends. CDR3 length: 13 amino acids. DNA of the CDR3: TGTGCCAGCAGTTTAGGGCAGGGGCCCGAGCAGTACTTC. Its protein product is CASSLGQGPEQYF.

V usage is TRBV2 and J usage is TRBJ2-7; D may be TRBD1 or TRBD2 (6 bases each). The CDR3 has 14 amino acids. V dropped 10 bases and J dropped 0 bases, with 16 bases sitting between them. Germline CDR1 is SNHLY and CDR2 is FYNNEI. The CDR3 loop reads CATWGAGSSYEQYF. Here the CDR3 DNA reads TGTGCCACCTGGGGGGCGGGGAGCTCCTACGAGCAGTACTTC. The complete variable domain, with remaining parts taken from reference TRBV2 and TRBJ2-7, reads EPEVTQTPSHQVTQMGQEVILRCVPISNHLYFYWYRQILGQKVEFLVSFYNNEISEKSEIFDDQFSVERPDGSNFTLKIRSTKLEDSAMYFCATWGAGSSYEQYFGPGTRLTVT.